What follows are 8 T cell receptor beta chains derived from one specimen sequenced in a study of PD-1 blockade in classical Hodgkin lymphoma. Specified time point: cycle 4 day 1 (C4D1), after six to seven weeks of nivolumab. Every patient relapsed after autologous stem cell transplantation, and brentuximab vedotin exposure varied. TCRdb's copy holds only in-frame clones and misses some; the assay was immunoSEQ multiplex PCR. Counted here are roughly 52,000 clones, approximately 86% occurring once; the ten biggest clones make up about 6.7%. The sample was peripheral blood mononuclear cells (PBMCs), taken before the fourth cycle of nivolumab. These receptors all come from a human donor with classical Hodgkin lymphoma.

The rearrangement links TRBV9 to TRBJ2-7; D not resolved. From germline, CDR1 is SGDLS and CDR2 YYNGEE. This CDR3 has 14 residues. The V gene lost 0 bases and the J gene lost 3 bases, with 10 bases spanning the gap. CDR3: CASSVDEGYYEQYF. As DNA, the CDR3 is TGTGCCAGCAGCGTAGATGAAGGGTACTACGAGCAGTACTTC.

This sequence joins TRBV27 and TRBJ2-1; 14 positions match TRBD2. The trim removed 6 bases at V and 6 bases at J, leaving 7 bases unmatched. CDR1 is MNHEY and CDR2 is SMNVEV in the germline V gene (reference sequence). The CDR3 has 16 residues. The CDR3 DNA reads TGTGCCAGCAGCAAGCAGGGACTAGCGGGAGTCAATGAGCAGTTCTTC. Translated: CASSKQGLAGVNEQFF.

The chain employs TRBV19 and TRBJ2-2; D remains ambiguous. Germline V gives CDR1 LNHDA, CDR2 SQIVND (reference sequence). This CDR3 contains 11 residues. Trimming pared 8 bases from V and 7 bases from J, leaving 8 bases between. Here the CDR3 reads CASEKHGELFF. Written as DNA, the CDR3 is TGTGCCAGTGAGAAGCACGGGGAGCTGTTTTTT.

The chain has TRBV30 and TRBJ1-1; D gene unclear. V was cut by 0 bases and J by 1 base, with 21 bases left in between. This CDR3 has 18 amino acids. Germline V gives CDR1 GTSNPN, CDR2 SVGIG (reference sequence). CDR3 protein: CAWSVILCAASSNTEAFF. The CDR3 DNA sequence: TGTGCCTGGAGTGTAATTCTCTGTGCTGCCAGCTCGAACACTGAAGCTTTCTTT.

This clone was recorded only once. The gene calls are TRBV9 and TRBJ1-1; D unresolved. This CDR3 comprises 13 residues. Germline CDR1 SGDLS, CDR2 YYNGEE. V was cut by 3 bases and J by 1 base, with 7 bases left in between. The chain's CDR3 is CASSATQNTEAFF. The CDR3 nucleotides are TGTGCCAGCAGCGCCACACAGAACACTGAAGCTTTCTTT. Drawing the rest from reference TRBV9 and TRBJ1-1, the complete variable domain is DSGVTQTPKHLITATGQRVTLRCSPRSGDLSVYWYQQSLDQGLQFLIQYYNGEERAKGNILERFSAQQFPDLHSELNLSSLELGDSALYFCASSATQNTEAFFGQGTRLTVV.

The chain employs TRBV6-5 and TRBJ2-2; no firm D call. The germline gives CDR1 MNHEY, CDR2 SVGAGI. The CDR3 runs 12 residues. Trimming left V 2 bases short and J 3 bases short, with 1 base between. Here the CDR3 reads CASSYDTGELFF. In nucleotides, the CDR3 is TGTGCCAGCAGTTACGACACCGGGGAGCTGTTTTTT.

This CDR3 reads CASSPRGVSTGELFF. CDR3 DNA sequence: TGTGCCAGCAGCCCCCGGGGGGTTAGCACCGGGGAGCTGTTTTTT. This chain connects TRBV7-9 to TRBJ2-2, with 7 bases fitting TRBD2. The CDR3 has 15 residues. V lost 5 bases and J lost 4; bases outside the gene matches: 7. Germline V lookup: CDR1 SEHNR, CDR2 FQNEAQ (reference sequence).

This clone was seen once. The chain has TRBV28 and TRBJ2-3; 7 bases align to TRBD1. Germline V gene lookup returns CDR1 MDHEN and CDR2 SYDVKM. J gave up 1 base and V 6 bases, and 4 bases lay outside the gene matches. The CDR3 totals 14 residues. The CDR3 coding sequence is TGTGCCAGCAGCGGGACAGCACGCACAGATACGCAGTATTTT. Its protein product is CASSGTARTDTQYF.